Here is one T cell receptor beta chain with its context. Its specificity is unknown. This specimen comes from a study of CD4 T cells in relation to SARS-CoV-2 and coronaviruses. Study-level background: The negative reference was HIV-1 Nef peptide pool or peptide-free culture.

Libraries were prepared by immunoSEQ multiplex PCR; TCRdb keeps only in-frame clonotypes and omits some of them. The table has 20,000 to 25,000 clones, about 80% seen once. Trimming removed 3 bases at V and 6 bases at J, with 16 bases between. Germline CDR1 and CDR2: SGDLS and YYNGEE. The CDR3 runs 15 residues. Unexposed donor CD4+ T cells date from about 2011-2018, before the COVID-19 pandemic. CD4+ T cells were isolated from the cells after 10 days of culture. This TCR was sampled from a human donor in good health. The chain has TRBV9 and TRBJ2-4; D might be TRBD1 or TRBD2, each matching 5 bases. Sequenced input: CD4+ T cells from PBMCs, cultured in vitro. CDR3 DNA sequence: TGTGCCAGCAGCGCAGACGGGGCAGGGATAAACATTCAGTACTTC. As protein: CASSADGAGINIQYF.